The source of this T cell receptor (beta chain) is a study of T-cell reconstitution after alpha-beta-depleted transplantation in children (TCRdb year 2016). Some background on the complete study: The study quantitatively tracked T-cell immune reconstitution after TCRalphabeta/CD19-depleted allogeneic hematopoietic cell transplantation in children using TCR repertoire profiling.

V loses 4 bases at its end and J loses 4 bases; junction bases beyond the gene matches: 7. From cysteine to phenylalanine, the CDR3 is 14 amino acids long. Only the CDR3 DNA stays, 42 bases, in frame from base 1. CDR1 and CDR2 are drawn from the germline V gene (reference sequence): GTSNPN, SVGIG. With regard to this clonotype: What this receptor recognizes is not known. No quality values exist for individual bases; no much larger clone is one base distant.

Library preparation was by PCR. Sequencing used an Illumina HiSeq 2500. TCR libraries were prepared with molecular barcoding, using unique molecular identifiers to normalize TCRbeta repertoire quantification. The public reads were run again by TCRdb, first through fastp at Q25 and then through MiXCR, and only productive beta chains were kept. Each record represents a unique CDR3 protein, reported with the most common genes and DNA among its rows. For this sample the table gives approximately 390,000 distinct CDR3 sequences, of which roughly 11% were detected only once. In total, the top ten clones hold approximately 5% of the sample.

This TCR was sampled from a human donor who donated a stem cell graft to a child with acute myeloid leukemia. The sample consisted of PBMCs from the stem cell graft donor, taken from the stem cell graft. The chain links TRBV30 with TRBJ1-2; the junction holds 9 bases that match TRBD1. At the DNA level, the sequence is TGTGCCTGGACTGGGACAGGGCTGACCTATGGCTACACCTTC. Protein translation: CAWTGTGLTYGYTF. The CDR3, completed at both ends by the reference TRBV30 and TRBJ1-2 genes, gives the full variable domain SQTIHQWPATLVQPVGSPLSLECTVEGTSNPNLYWYRQAAGRGLQLLFYSVGIGQISSEVPQNLSASRPQDRQFILSSKKLLLSDSGFYLCAWTGTGLTYGYTFGSGTRLTVV.